The clone carrying this T cell receptor beta chain was detected once. These data originate in a study of blood T cell repertoires in COVID-19. The CDR3 covers 15 residues. Per the germline V gene, CDR1 is LNHDA and CDR2 is SQIVND (reference sequence). Trimming removed 2 bases from V and 1 base from J; junction bases left unmatched: 4. The authors' processing: Amplified reference gene primers provided the basis for estimating nucleated cell counts. Sequencing used immunoSEQ multiplex PCR; TCRdb keeps in-frame clones, though not all of them. Clone size and the V and J calls come from that table; the DNA yielded D and trimming. The sample has under 250,000 clones, approximately 80% seen once.

Sequencing was done on a sample of peripheral blood. The chain uses TRBV19 and TRBJ1-1; TRBD1 aligns across 7 bases. This clonotype was sampled from a man in his forties or fifties with acute or convalescent COVID-19. CDR3 residues: CASSITGEANTEAFF. DNA for the CDR3: TGTGCCAGTAGTATAACAGGGGAGGCGAACACTGAAGCTTTCTTT.